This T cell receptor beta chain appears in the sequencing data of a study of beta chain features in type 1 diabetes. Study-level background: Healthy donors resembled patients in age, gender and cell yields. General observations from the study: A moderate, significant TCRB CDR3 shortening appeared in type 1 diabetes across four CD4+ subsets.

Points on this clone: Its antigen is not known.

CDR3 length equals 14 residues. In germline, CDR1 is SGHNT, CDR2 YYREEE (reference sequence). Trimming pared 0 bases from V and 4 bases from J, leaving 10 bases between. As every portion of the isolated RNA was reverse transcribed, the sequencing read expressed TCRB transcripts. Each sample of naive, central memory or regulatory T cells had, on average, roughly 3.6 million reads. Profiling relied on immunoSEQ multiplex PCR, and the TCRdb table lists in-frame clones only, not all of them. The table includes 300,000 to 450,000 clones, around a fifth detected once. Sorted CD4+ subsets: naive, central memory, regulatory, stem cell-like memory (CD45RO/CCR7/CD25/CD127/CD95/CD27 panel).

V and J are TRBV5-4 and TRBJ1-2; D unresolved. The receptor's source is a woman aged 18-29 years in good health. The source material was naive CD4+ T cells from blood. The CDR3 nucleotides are TGTGCCAGCAGCTTGGAGCTACAGAGCTATGGCTACACCTTC. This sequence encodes CASSLELQSYGYTF.